The 2 T cell receptor beta chains below all came from one sample that was sequenced in a study of CXCR3-negative and CXCR3-positive naive CD8 T cells. Study results and limitations: CXCR3-positive naive cells carried more hydrophobic TRB CDR3s than CXCR3-negative ones.

Via 5' RACE with UMI labels, TRB cDNA libraries were prepared. TCRdb reworked the 5' RACE reads into one entry per CDR3 protein, no DNA. This sample's table reports roughly 63,000 distinct CDR3 sequences. These receptors' antigens are unknown. The sequencing input was naive CXCR3+ CD8+ T cells from blood. Subset here: CD45RO-CCR7+CD27+CD95- naive CD8+ T cells expressing CXCR3 (TNR3+). The source of these receptors is a human donor in good health. Some clones in this sample may be carry-over from other donors' samples.

The chain uses TRBV7-3 and TRBJ2-2; with no DNA, the TCRdb D assignment of TRBD1 cannot be verified. The germline V gene has CDR1 SGHTA and CDR2 FQGTGA. This CDR3 spans 15 amino acids. CDR3 region: CASRFSGGNTGELFF.

This chain connects TRBV7-2 to TRBJ2-1; TCRdb calls TRBD2, which cannot be checked without DNA. Per the germline V gene, CDR1 is SGHTA and CDR2 is FQGNSA. This CDR3 has 15 amino acids. Here the CDR3 reads CASSSLAGGYNEQFF.